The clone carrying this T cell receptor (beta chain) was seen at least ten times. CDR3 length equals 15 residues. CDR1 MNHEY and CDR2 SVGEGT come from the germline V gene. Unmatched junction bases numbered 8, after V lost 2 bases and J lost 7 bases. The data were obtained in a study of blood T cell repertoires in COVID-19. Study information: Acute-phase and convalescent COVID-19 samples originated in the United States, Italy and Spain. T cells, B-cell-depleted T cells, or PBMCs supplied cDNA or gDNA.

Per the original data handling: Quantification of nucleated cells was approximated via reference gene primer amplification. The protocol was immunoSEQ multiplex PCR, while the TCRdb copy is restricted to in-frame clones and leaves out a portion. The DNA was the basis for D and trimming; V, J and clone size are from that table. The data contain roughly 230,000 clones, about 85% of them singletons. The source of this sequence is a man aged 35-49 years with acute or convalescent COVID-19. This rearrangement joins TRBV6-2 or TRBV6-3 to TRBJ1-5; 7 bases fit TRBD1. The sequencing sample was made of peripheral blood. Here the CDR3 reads CASSYGSGGVQPQHF. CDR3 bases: TGTGCCAGCAGTTACGGGTCAGGGGGAGTACAGCCCCAGCATTTT.